These 20 T cell receptor beta chains share one sample of origin, sequenced in a study of cytomegalovirus exposure and HLA in healthy donors. Amplification used 60 Vbeta primers and 13 Jbeta primers. Produced via immunoSEQ multiplex PCR; TCRdb's table is partial and in-frame only. The table shows roughly 60,000 clones, with around three quarters occurring only once. Source material: PBMCs. These receptors were collected from a woman aged 40 to 49 in good health and CMV-seropositive.

This clone has only a few counts. The chain uses TRBV5-4 and TRBJ2-5, with 11 bases fitting TRBD2. CDR1 and CDR2 from the germline V gene are SGHNT and YYREEE (reference sequence). V gave up 4 bases and J gave up 4 bases; unmatched junction bases: 6. This CDR3 comprises 15 residues. In DNA form, the CDR3 reads TGTGCCAGCAGCCCTCCCGGGACTAGCGGAGAGACCCAGTACTTC. It translates to CASSPPGTSGETQYF.

This clone came up a few times. The V and J genes are TRBV11-2 and TRBJ2-7; possibly TRBD2 for D (6 bases). Germline values: CDR1 SGHAT, CDR2 FQNNGV. Trimming removed 5 bases from V and 2 bases from J, with 7 bases in between. The CDR3 length is 12 residues. The CDR3 sequence is CASSGGTYEQYF. Here the CDR3 DNA reads TGTGCCAGCAGCGGGGGGACCTACGAGCAGTACTTC.

The chain is built from TRBV14 and TRBJ2-7, with D possibly TRBD2 on 6 matching bases. This CDR3 spans 14 amino acids. The germline V gene encodes CDR1 SGHDN and CDR2 FVKESK. Trimming stripped 4 bases from V and 0 bases from J, with 10 bases between. The CDR3 coding sequence is TGTGCCAGCAGCCCACGGAGGGTCTCCTACGAGCAGTACTTC. It is translated as CASSPRRVSYEQYF.

The CDR3 DNA reads TGTGCCAGTAGTTCAGGCCCTAACACCGGGGAGCTGTTTTTT. This sequence encodes CASSSGPNTGELFF. This rearrangement joins TRBV19 to TRBJ2-2; D unresolved. V lost 5 bases and J 2 bases, leaving 9 bases between the germline ends. Germline V CDR1 and CDR2: LNHDA, SQIVND (reference sequence). CDR3 length: 14 residues.

The chain carries TRBV4-1 and TRBJ2-1; TRBD1 agrees at 7 bases. CDR1 MGHRA and CDR2 YSYEKL come from the germline V gene. The CDR3 runs 16 residues. The V and J ends lost 0 bases and 4 bases, in that order; junction bases with no gene match: 6. Here the CDR3 DNA reads TGCGCCAGCAGCCAAGATCCGGCAGGGGGATACAATGAGCAGTTCTTC. Amino acid sequence: CASSQDPAGGYNEQFF.

This clone occurred once. The V call is TRBV5-1, the J call TRBJ1-1; no clear D. Per the germline V gene, CDR1 is SGHRS and CDR2 is YFSETQ. The CDR3 consists of 13 residues. Trimming removed 6 bases from V and 0 bases from J, with 9 bases in between. The CDR3: CASKSRLNTEAFF. The DNA for the CDR3 is TGCGCCAGCAAATCGCGATTGAACACTGAAGCTTTCTTT. The variable domain in full, completed from reference TRBV5-1 and TRBJ1-1, reads KAGVTQTPRYLIKTRGQQVTLSCSPISGHRSVSWYQQTPGQGLQFLFEYFSETQRNKGNFPGRFSGRQFSNSRSEMNVSTLELGDSALYLCASKSRLNTEAFFGQGTRLTVV.

This clone was observed a handful of times. The chain recombines TRBV7-2 with TRBJ2-5; 8 bases line up with TRBD2. V shed 5 bases and J 5 bases; nucleotides not matched to a gene: 7. The germline V gene has CDR1 SGHTA and CDR2 FQGNSA. The CDR3 spans 14 residues. CDR3 sequence reads: CASSPGLARETQYF. CDR3 bases: TGTGCCAGCAGCCCCGGACTAGCTCGCGAGACCCAGTACTTC.

The chain joins TRBV5-4 to TRBJ1-1, with TRBD1 as a possible D gene (5 bases). This CDR3 is built from 15 residues. V was cut by 0 bases and J by 0 bases, with 9 bases left in between. CDR1 and CDR2 (germline): SGHNT, YYREEE (reference sequence). The CDR3 is CASSLDGQVNTEAFF. CDR3 bases: TGTGCCAGCAGCTTGGATGGACAAGTGAACACTGAAGCTTTCTTT.

This chain uses TRBV28 with TRBJ1-6; D not resolved. The CDR3 consists of 12 residues. Deletions cut 6 bases from V and 10 bases from J, with 10 bases between. CDR1 is MDHEN, CDR2 SYDVKM, per germline. The CDR3 nucleotides read TGTGCCAGCAGGCAGGTCAGATCACCCCTCCACTTT. This translates into CASRQVRSPLHF.

The genes are TRBV12-5 and TRBJ1-6; 7 nucleotides align to TRBD1. The CDR3 sequence is 15 residues long. With 0 bases clipped from V and 8 bases from J, the junction kept 4 bases outside the gene matches. CDR1 is LGHNT and CDR2 is FRNRAP in the germline V gene. DNA of the CDR3: TGTGCTAGTGGTTTGGTACAGGGGACAGATTCACCCCTCCACTTT. Its protein is CASGLVQGTDSPLHF.

The DNA for the CDR3 is TGTGCCAGCAAGCTTGGGACAGAAGAGACCCAGTACTTC. Translation: CASKLGTEETQYF. V gene TRBV5-4 combines with J gene TRBJ2-5; 7 nucleotides align to TRBD1. Germline V CDR1 and CDR2: SGHNT, YYREEE (reference sequence). J lost 3 bases, V lost 6 bases, and 5 bases had no gene match. This CDR3 is built from 13 residues.

This clone occurred a few times. This chain joins TRBV4-2 and TRBJ1-2; 9 bases agree with TRBD1. The V segment lost 3 bases and the J segment 11 bases; nucleotides outside the gene matches: 7. Germline CDR1 is LGHNA and CDR2 is YNFKEQ. This CDR3 is built from 13 residues. CDR3 loop: CASSQAGQGWYTF. CDR3 bases: TGTGCCAGCAGCCAGGCGGGACAGGGTTGGTACACCTTC.

The V and J genes are TRBV2 and TRBJ2-1; TRBD1 matches at 7 bases. V was clipped by 4 bases and J by 3 bases; unmatched bases: 3. CDR3 length equals 14 residues. Germline V gives CDR1 SNHLY, CDR2 FYNNEI. CDR3 region: CASSGQGNYNEQFF. CDR3 DNA: TGTGCCAGCAGTGGACAGGGAAACTACAATGAGCAGTTCTTC.

The rearrangement links TRBV27 to TRBJ1-5; D uncertain. This CDR3 region has 13 residues. The germline V gene has CDR1 MNHEY and CDR2 SMNVEV (reference sequence). Trimming stripped 2 bases from V and 4 bases from J, with 6 bases between. CDR3 coding DNA: TGTGCCAGCAGTTTACGCGTAAATCAGCCCCAGCATTTT. Translation: CASSLRVNQPQHF.

This clone has just a few counts. The V call is TRBV7-3, the J call TRBJ2-1; TRBD2 aligns across 9 bases. This CDR3 spans 17 amino acids. J was trimmed by 2 bases and V by 0 bases; bases with no gene match: 5. From germline, CDR1 is SGHTA and CDR2 FQGTGA. The CDR3 protein is CASSLTGAGGAYNEQFF. As DNA, the CDR3 is TGTGCCAGCAGCTTAACGGGTGCGGGGGGGGCCTACAATGAGCAGTTCTTC.

The rearrangement uses TRBV11-3 and TRBJ2-3; a weak D match, TRBD2 (6 bases). Deletions cut 2 bases from V and 2 bases from J, with 14 bases between. The CDR3 is 16 amino acids. CDR1 and CDR2 from the germline V gene are SGHNT and YENEEA. The CDR3 sequence: CASSLHSGPNTDTQYF. CDR3 sequence (DNA): TGTGCCAGCAGCTTACATAGCGGACCGAACACAGATACGCAGTATTTT.

The rearrangement uses TRBV7-2 and TRBJ2-7, with 8 bases identical to TRBD2. V lost 6 bases to trimming and J lost 1 base; unmatched junction nucleotides: 8. This CDR3 has 15 residues. The germline V gene encodes CDR1 SGHTA and CDR2 FQGNSA. CDR3 residues: CASSPGLVRSYEQYF. CDR3 bases: TGTGCCAGCAGTCCGGGACTAGTTCGTTCCTACGAGCAGTACTTC.

This chain's CDR3 is CATSRDRMSVPDTQYF. Written as DNA, the CDR3 is TGTGCCACCAGCAGAGATCGTATGTCAGTCCCAGATACGCAGTATTTT. The rearrangement links TRBV15 to TRBJ2-3; D is uncertain. There are 16 residues in the CDR3. Between the trimmed V and J ends, which lost 0 bases and 4 bases, there was a span of 14 bases. Germline-derived CDR1 and CDR2 are LNHNV and YYDKDF (reference sequence).

This chain joins TRBV4-2 and TRBJ1-2; D is unresolved. V shed 0 bases and J shed 1 base, with 9 bases lying between them. Germline V gene lookup returns CDR1 LGHNA and CDR2 YNFKEQ. The CDR3 is 15 residues long. CDR3 loop: CASSQDDNFNYGYTF. CDR3 in DNA: TGTGCCAGCAGCCAAGATGACAATTTTAACTATGGCTACACCTTC.

V is TRBV6-5 and J is TRBJ2-1; TRBD2 matches at 7 bases. The CDR3 extends over 14 amino acids. Germline CDR1 MNHEY, CDR2 SVGAGI. The V and J ends lost 9 bases and 0 bases, in that order; junction bases with no gene match: 5. The CDR3 reads CASGGGSSYNEQFF. For the CDR3, the DNA is TGTGCCAGTGGGGGGGGTAGCTCCTACAATGAGCAGTTCTTC.